These 28 T cell receptor beta chains came from one sample sequenced in a study of CD4 T cells in relation to SARS-CoV-2 and coronaviruses. For these receptors, no antigen is known. The method was immunoSEQ multiplex PCR; TCRdb's version includes in-frame clones alone and lacks a portion of them. The data contain around 31,000 clones, 65% to 80% of them seen just once; the ten biggest clones take up 3% to 4%. Sequences were obtained from memory CD4+ T cells from PBMCs, cultured in vitro. The receptors stem from an adult with COVID-19.

The J gene is TRBJ1-1, the V gene TRBV28; D unclear. V was cut by 4 bases and J by 1 base, with 7 bases left in between. Germline V gene sequence: CDR1 MDHEN, CDR2 SYDVKM. The CDR3 consists of 13 residues. The CDR3 nucleotides read TGTGCCAGCAGTTGGCAGAAGAACACTGAAGCTTTCTTT. Protein: CASSWQKNTEAFF.

The rearrangement links TRBV5-5 to TRBJ2-3; a weak D match, TRBD2 (5 bases). CDR1 and CDR2 (germline): SGHKS, YYEKEE (reference sequence). V shed 2 bases and J shed 4 bases, with 20 bases lying between them. The CDR3 is 17 amino acids. CDR3 protein: CASSFGVLAVGADTQYF. The CDR3, as DNA: TGTGCCAGCAGCTTCGGGGTGTTAGCCGTCGGGGCAGATACGCAGTATTTT.

This chain connects TRBV13 to TRBJ2-1, with D perhaps matching TRBD2 (6 bases). Per the germline V gene, CDR1 is PRHDT and CDR2 is FYEKMQ (reference sequence). The germline V and J ends were trimmed by 2 bases and 3 bases, with 11 bases remaining between them. The CDR3 length is 15 residues. The CDR3 protein is CASSLWVRGYNEQFF. The CDR3 bases are TGTGCCAGCAGCTTATGGGTGCGGGGCTACAATGAGCAGTTCTTC.

The J gene is TRBJ2-5, the V gene TRBV19; 7 positions agree with TRBD1. Looked up from germline, CDR1 is LNHDA and CDR2 is SQIVND (reference sequence). The CDR3 contains 16 residues. The trim removed 5 bases at V and 5 bases at J, leaving 14 bases unmatched. The CDR3 DNA sequence: TGTGCCAGTAGTCGAACCGGGACAGCCAAAGGGGAGACCCAGTACTTC. It is translated as CASSRTGTAKGETQYF.

This clone has just one count. The rearrangement uses TRBV18 and TRBJ2-1; 13 bases are shared with TRBD2. V lost 6 bases and J lost 6; bases outside the gene matches: 5. This CDR3 is 15 amino acids long. Germline V CDR1 and CDR2: KGHSH, LQKENI. The CDR3 coding sequence is TGTGCCAGCTCCCCGGGACTAGCGGGATCCAATGAGCAGTTCTTC. It yields the protein CASSPGLAGSNEQFF.

This sequence joins TRBV28 and TRBJ2-7, with D possibly being TRBD1 (6 bases). Germline values: CDR1 MDHEN, CDR2 SYDVKM. The V end lost 5 bases, the J end lost 7 bases, and 27 bases lay between the germline ends. The CDR3 contains 17 residues. CDR3 region: CASSISSRTVLTGEQYF. DNA for the CDR3: TGTGCCAGCAGTATTTCCTCTAGGACAGTTTTAACGGGGGAGCAGTACTTC.

This clone was observed a single time. The chain uses TRBV10-3 and TRBJ2-7; TRBD1 agrees at 9 bases. CDR1 ENHRY and CDR2 SYGVKD come from the germline V gene. The CDR3 runs 16 residues. Unmatched junction bases numbered 8, after V lost 3 bases and J lost 2 bases. The CDR3 DNA is TGTGCCATCAGTGACACCCCCGGGACAGGGACCTACGAGCAGTACTTC. Protein sequence: CAISDTPGTGTYEQYF.

This chain uses TRBV4-3 with TRBJ2-3; D may correspond to TRBD1 or TRBD2 (6 bases each). The germline CDR1 and CDR2 sequences are LGHNA and YSLEER. The CDR3 has 18 residues. Trimming shortened V by 0 bases and J by 2 bases, and 18 bases separated the two germline ends. The CDR3 sequence is CASSQDFQGTLVTDTQYF. CDR3 bases: TGCGCCAGCAGCCAAGATTTTCAGGGGACTTTAGTCACAGATACGCAGTATTTT.

This clone was observed a few times. This chain joins TRBV6-6 and TRBJ2-1, with TRBD2 matching 8 bases. The ends lost 3 bases at V and 7 bases at J; junction bases unmatched: 8. The CDR3 extends over 15 amino acids. The germline gives CDR1 MNHNY, CDR2 SVGAGI (reference sequence). CDR3 region: CASSYRAGERNEQFF. CDR3 sequence (DNA): TGTGCCAGCAGTTATCGAGCGGGAGAAAGGAATGAGCAGTTCTTC.

The V and J genes are TRBV6-1 and TRBJ1-3; no firm D call. Trimming removed 3 bases at V and 0 bases at J, with 9 bases between. The CDR3 totals 15 residues. Germline CDR1 reads MNHNS; CDR2 reads SASEGT. CDR3 region: CASSDGYSSGNTIYF. The CDR3 coding sequence is TGTGCCAGCAGTGACGGTTACAGCTCTGGAAACACCATATATTTT.

The genes are TRBV7-8 and TRBJ1-5; D is ambiguous. CDR3 size: 14 residues. Trimming shortened V by 1 base and J by 7 bases, and 11 bases separated the two germline ends. The germline gives CDR1 SGHVS, CDR2 FQNEAQ. CDR3 DNA sequence: TGTGCCAGCAGCTTAGGCATGGGGAGCCAGCCCCAGCATTTT. The encoded protein is CASSLGMGSQPQHF.

The rearrangement links TRBV6-5 to TRBJ2-7; 8 nucleotides agree with TRBD1. CDR1 and CDR2 from the germline V gene are MNHEY and SVGAGI. The V and J ends lost 4 bases and 2 bases, in that order; junction bases with no gene match: 4. The CDR3 totals 14 residues. CDR3 residues: CASSSRTGTYEQYF. The CDR3 DNA sequence: TGTGCCAGCAGTTCGCGGACAGGGACCTACGAGCAGTACTTC.

The J gene is TRBJ2-5, the V gene TRBV20-1; a weak D match, TRBD2 (6 bases). CDR1 is DFQATT and CDR2 is SNEGSKA in the germline V gene (reference sequence). The CDR3 sequence is 14 residues long. Trimming took 3 bases from V and 6 from J, leaving 17 bases between them. CDR3 sequence reads: CSASTGGPVKTQYF. The DNA of the CDR3 is TGCAGTGCTAGTACAGGAGGGCCAGTAAAGACCCAGTACTTC.

This clone was recorded once. The chain uses TRBV2 and TRBJ1-1, with 7 bases identical to TRBD1. The ends lost 7 bases at V and 3 bases at J; junction bases unmatched: 8. Germline V gene lookup returns CDR1 SNHLY and CDR2 FYNNEI. This CDR3 region has 14 residues. The DNA of the CDR3 is TGTGCCAGCATCGAGGACAGGTTTGACACTGAAGCTTTCTTT. Translated: CASIEDRFDTEAFF.

This clone occurred once. This chain links TRBV28 with TRBJ2-7; possible D gene TRBD1, 5 bases. The CDR3 extends over 17 amino acids. The germline V gene has CDR1 MDHEN and CDR2 SYDVKM. The V end was cut by 4 bases, the J end by 2 bases, with 21 bases between. The CDR3 loop is CASSSNDRIRRAYEQYF. CDR3 DNA sequence: TGTGCCAGCAGTTCAAACGACAGAATCCGAAGGGCCTACGAGCAGTACTTC.

The chain uses TRBV3-1 (or the pseudogene TRBV3-2) and TRBJ2-5; 10 nucleotides align to TRBD2. J gave up 10 bases and V 1 base, and 9 bases lay outside the gene matches. CDR1 and CDR2 (germline): LGHDT, YNNKEL (reference sequence). This CDR3 spans 15 amino acids. The CDR3 sequence is CASSQGTSGNWGQYF. In DNA, the CDR3 is TGTGCCAGCAGCCAAGGAACTAGCGGGAATTGGGGCCAGTACTTC.

This clone showed up just once. The genes are TRBV24-1 and TRBJ1-2; no clear D. Between the trimmed V and J ends, which lost 1 base and 4 bases, there was a span of 9 bases. CDR3 length: 14 amino acids. Looked up from germline, CDR1 is KGHDR and CDR2 is SFDVKD. Here the CDR3 DNA reads TGTGCCACCAGTGATTTTTCCAGGCCCTATGGCTACACCTTC. Encoded protein: CATSDFSRPYGYTF.

V gene TRBV5-1 combines with J gene TRBJ2-7, with 10 bases lining up with TRBD2. Germline V lookup: CDR1 SGHRS, CDR2 YFSETQ. CDR3 size: 13 residues. Trimming took 7 bases from V and 4 from J; bases not matched to a gene: 5. In nucleotides, the CDR3 is TGCGCCAGCGGAGCGGGAGGGGTTTACGAGCAGTACTTC. Translation gives CASGAGGVYEQYF.

The chain recombines TRBV3-1 (or the pseudogene TRBV3-2) with TRBJ2-3, with TRBD2 matching over 8 bases. The CDR3 sequence is 16 residues long. Germline CDR1 reads LGHDT; CDR2 reads YNNKEL (reference sequence). J lost 2 bases, V lost 5 bases, and 9 bases had no gene match. The CDR3 sequence is CASSSPGLVPTDTQYF. The CDR3, as DNA: TGTGCCAGCAGCTCGCCGGGACTAGTCCCCACAGATACGCAGTATTTT.

This chain connects TRBV7-9 to TRBJ2-2, with D possibly being TRBD2 (6 bases). V was shortened by 8 bases and J by 3 bases, with 7 bases between the two germline ends. Germline loops: CDR1 SEHNR, CDR2 FQNEAQ (reference sequence). CDR3 length equals 12 residues. CDR3: CASWGDTGELFF. CDR3 DNA: TGTGCCAGCTGGGGGGACACCGGGGAGCTGTTTTTT.

The chain links TRBV28 to TRBJ2-7; 13 nucleotides agree with TRBD2. V lost 4 bases and J lost 6; bases outside the gene matches: 12. The V gene's germline CDR1 is MDHEN and CDR2 SYDVKM. This CDR3 spans 17 amino acids. This CDR3 reads CASSYAPGTSGTREQYF. The CDR3 region has the DNA TGTGCCAGCAGTTATGCACCGGGGACTAGCGGGACTCGCGAGCAGTACTTC.

The chain combines TRBV10-3 with TRBJ1-2; a weak D match, TRBD1 (6 bases). Germline V gives CDR1 ENHRY, CDR2 SYGVKD. Trimming took off 0 bases at V and 8 bases at J, with 16 bases between the two ends. CDR3 length: 15 residues. Here the CDR3 reads CAISESDDRPLGYTF. The CDR3, as DNA: TGTGCCATCAGTGAGTCCGATGACAGGCCTTTAGGCTACACCTTC.

The chain uses TRBV20-1 and TRBJ2-5, with D perhaps assigned TRBD1 or TRBD2 (5 bases each). The germline V and J ends were trimmed by 3 bases and 5 bases, with 22 bases remaining between them. The CDR3 runs 16 residues. CDR1 is DFQATT, CDR2 SNEGSKA, per germline (reference sequence). In DNA, the CDR3 is TGCAGTGCTAGTGATCATGGGACCCCAGGTTTGGAGACCCAGTACTTC. Its translation is CSASDHGTPGLETQYF.

The chain has TRBV3-1 (or the pseudogene TRBV3-2) and TRBJ2-7; TRBD2 agrees at 7 bases. Germline trimming cut 5 bases from V and 4 bases from J; bases unmatched to any gene: 2. The CDR3 consists of 12 residues. Germline-derived CDR1 and CDR2 are LGHDT and YNNKEL (reference sequence). The CDR3 is CASSAGEYEQYF. CDR3 nucleotide sequence: TGTGCCAGCAGCGCGGGGGAGTACGAGCAGTACTTC.

The chain links TRBV19 to TRBJ1-1, with TRBD1 identical over 7 bases. The CDR3 has 15 residues. The V gene's germline CDR1 is LNHDA and CDR2 SQIVND (reference sequence). V gave up 7 bases and J gave up 0 bases; unmatched junction bases: 8. CDR3 sequence reads: CASTRQGGLNTEAFF. The CDR3 region has the DNA TGTGCCAGTACAAGACAGGGAGGGTTGAACACTGAAGCTTTCTTT.

By share, this clone counts as medium-sized. The chain employs TRBV7-8 and TRBJ2-7; maybe TRBD2 (5 bases). The CDR3 has 16 residues. The V gene lost 4 bases and the J gene lost 0 bases, with 16 bases spanning the gap. Per germline, CDR1 SGHVS and CDR2 FQNEAQ. CDR3 residues: CASSSAVRGSSYEQYF. Written as DNA, the CDR3 is TGTGCCAGCAGCTCCGCGGTGCGAGGGAGCTCCTACGAGCAGTACTTC.

DNA for the CDR3: TGCGCCAGCAGCTTGGGGCTCTCCGAGCGTACCTACGAGCAGTACTTC. Its translation is CASSLGLSERTYEQYF. The V gene is TRBV5-1, the J gene TRBJ2-7; D unclear. The CDR3 is made up of 16 amino acids. V dropped 0 bases and J dropped 2 bases, with 15 bases sitting between them. The germline gives CDR1 SGHRS, CDR2 YFSETQ.

The rearrangement joins TRBV6-4 to TRBJ2-3; the D gene is possibly TRBD2 (5 bases). Germline CDR1 and CDR2: MRHNA and SNTAGT. The V end lost 6 bases, the J end lost 6 bases, and 16 bases lay between the germline ends. The CDR3 consists of 14 residues. CDR3 loop: CASRVYAGSDTQYF. DNA for the CDR3: TGTGCCAGCAGAGTTTATGCGGGCTCCGATACGCAGTATTTT.